The following is a T cell receptor beta chain sequence with its context. CDR1 and CDR2 from the germline V gene are LGHDT and YNNKEL (reference sequence). V lost 1 base and J lost 7, with 16 bases in between. The CDR3 totals 15 residues. This specimen comes from a study of blood T cell repertoires in COVID-19. At the level of the study: The United States, Italy and Spain were the sources of the acute and convalescent COVID-19 samples. PBMCs, B-cell-depleted T cells, or T cells provided the cDNA or gDNA that made up the material.

Per the original methods: Amplified reference gene primers provided the basis for estimating nucleated cell counts. Measured with immunoSEQ multiplex PCR; TCRdb has only the in-frame clones, and not every one. V, J and clone size reflect that table, while D and trimming were determined from the DNA. The sample shows some 62,000 clones, more than 75% of them seen only once. The rearrangement joins TRBV3-1 (or the pseudogene TRBV3-2) to TRBJ1-1; no reliable D call. The sample comprised peripheral blood. The clonotype was recovered from a human donor in a cohort sampled during active COVID-19. Written as DNA, the CDR3 is TGTGCCAGCAGCCAAGGGCCGGGAAAGGACCATGAAGCTTTCTTT. Its protein product is CASSQGPGKDHEAFF.